The 5 T cell receptor beta chains listed next were all sequenced from one sample in a study of T cells after posttransplantation cyclophosphamide. Assay used: immunoSEQ multiplex PCR; TCRdb lists only in-frame clones, some missing. The table records roughly 20,000 clones, roughly 72% of them present only once. A marrow graft followed busulfan-fludarabine conditioning, with cyclophosphamide on days +3 and +4. Here the sequenced sample was PBMCs, taken after an allogeneic stem cell transplant with post-transplant cyclophosphamide. The receptors here all came from a male patient between 25 and 39 years old who received an allogeneic stem cell transplant from a related donor, was CMV-positive, and had acute GVHD only. Part of the T cells may come from the graft donor.

V gene TRBV7-8 combines with J gene TRBJ1-2; no definite D call. V shed 0 bases and J shed 6 bases, with 11 bases lying between them. Germline CDR1 SGHVS, CDR2 FQNEAQ. CDR3 length: 14 residues. The CDR3 DNA reads TGTGCCAGCAGCTTAGCGCGATACGGGGATGGCTACACCTTC. Its protein is CASSLARYGDGYTF.

The rearrangement uses TRBV28 and TRBJ1-2, with TRBD1 as a possible D gene (5 bases). The CDR3 is 13 residues long. Trimming pared 3 bases from V and 6 bases from J, leaving 11 bases between. In germline, CDR1 is MDHEN, CDR2 SYDVKM. Here the CDR3 DNA reads TGTGCCAGCAGTTTGGCAGGGCGCCATGGCTACACCTTC. Translation: CASSLAGRHGYTF.

The V gene is TRBV2, the J gene TRBJ2-5, with 7 nucleotides matching TRBD1. Germline lookup yields CDR1 SNHLY and CDR2 FYNNEI. This CDR3 region has 13 residues. The V and J ends lost 6 bases and 1 base, in that order; junction bases with no gene match: 2. The CDR3 loop reads CASRTGPQETQYF. DNA of the CDR3: TGTGCCAGCAGGACAGGGCCCCAAGAGACCCAGTACTTC.

The rearrangement uses TRBV18 and TRBJ1-1; unclear D gene. From germline, CDR1 is KGHSH and CDR2 LQKENI. With 1 base removed from V and 1 base from J, the gap between germline ends came to 4 bases. The CDR3 is made up of 13 amino acids. CDR3 region: CASSPQQNTEAFF. In DNA, the CDR3 is TGTGCCAGCTCACCACAACAGAACACTGAAGCTTTCTTT.

The chain carries TRBV28 and TRBJ1-4, with D possibly being TRBD1 (5 bases). Germline lookup yields CDR1 MDHEN and CDR2 SYDVKM. Trimming left V 6 bases short and J 6 bases short, with 14 bases between. The CDR3 totals 14 residues. The CDR3 bases are TGTGCCAGCAGACCACCCGGGGGATATGAAAAACTGTTTTTT. Its translation: CASRPPGGYEKLFF.